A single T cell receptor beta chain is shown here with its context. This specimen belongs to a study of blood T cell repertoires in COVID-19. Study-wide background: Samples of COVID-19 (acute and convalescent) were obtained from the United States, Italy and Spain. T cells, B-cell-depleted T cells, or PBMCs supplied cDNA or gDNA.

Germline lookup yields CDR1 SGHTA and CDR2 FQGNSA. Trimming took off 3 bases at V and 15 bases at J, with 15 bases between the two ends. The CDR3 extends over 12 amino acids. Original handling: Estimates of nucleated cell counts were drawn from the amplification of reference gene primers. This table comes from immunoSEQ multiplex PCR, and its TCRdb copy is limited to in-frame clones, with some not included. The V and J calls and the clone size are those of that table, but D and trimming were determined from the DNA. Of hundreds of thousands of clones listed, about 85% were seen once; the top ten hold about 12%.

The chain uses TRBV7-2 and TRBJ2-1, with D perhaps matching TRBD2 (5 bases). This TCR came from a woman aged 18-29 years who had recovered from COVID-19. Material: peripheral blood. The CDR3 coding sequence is TGTGCCAGCAGCTTCGGGGAAAGAAGGCCGTTCTTC. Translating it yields CASSFGERRPFF.